The TCR beta chain under discussion was sequenced for a study of CD8 T cells in ankylosing spondylitis. TCRdb reprocessed the 5' RACE reads with MiXCR, giving one entry per CDR3 protein. The sample holds about 100,000 distinct CDR3 sequences; around 24% are singletons and the top ten take about 12%. This clonotype has a handful of counts. The length of the CDR3 is 13 residues. The V end lost 6 bases, the J end lost 7 bases, and 13 bases lay between the germline ends. The chain is built from TRBV12-3 or TRBV12-4 and TRBJ2-1; D uncertain. The origin of this receptor is a male donor with ankylosing spondylitis. The source material was synovial fluid, either unsorted or a sorted T cell fraction (not recorded which). CDR3 amino acids: CASSPTSRNEQFF. CDR3 DNA sequence: TGTGCCAGCAGCCCCACCTCCCGAAATGAGCAGTTCTTC.